This passage covers 19 T cell receptor beta chains from one sample sequenced in a study of prognosis after radiotherapy for stage I lung cancer. It was by two-round multiplex PCR that TCR beta CDR3 was amplified from genomic DNA. The use of primers specific to each TRBV and TRBJ gene characterized first-round PCR. Using its own MiXCR run on the multiplex PCR reads, TCRdb lists one record per CDR3 protein. The sample yields around 17,000 distinct CDR3 sequences, around 30% seen once. The input for sequencing was PBMCs, taken before or after stereotactic body radiation therapy (not recorded which). Receptors were obtained from a donor over 45 with non-small cell lung cancer.

This clonotype was observed at least ten times. The chain combines TRBV20-1 with TRBJ1-6; D is unclear. The CDR3 loop spans 13 amino acids. Germline V gene lookup returns CDR1 DFQATT and CDR2 SNEGSKA (reference sequence). The V end lost 3 bases, the J end lost 5 bases, and 8 bases lay between the germline ends. This CDR3 reads CSASRAHNSPLHF. CDR3 bases: TGCAGTGCTAGTCGGGCTCATAATTCACCCCTCCACTTT.

As to this clonotype: A much more abundant neighbour one base away suggests this may be a read error. This rearrangement joins TRBV7-7 to TRBJ2-5, with 8 bases lining up with TRBD2. The V gene's germline CDR1 is SSHAT and CDR2 FNYEAQ (reference sequence). This CDR3 has 16 residues. The CDR3 bases are TGTGCTAGCAGCCGCGCCGGGACTAGGGATGGGGATACCCAGTACTTC. It codes for CASSRAGTRDGDTQYF. The variable domain in full, with the rest retrieved from reference TRBV7-7 and TRBJ2-5, is GAGVSQSPRYKVTKRGQDVTLRCDPISSHATLYWYQQALGQGPEFLTYFNYEAQPDKSGLPSDRFSAERPEGSISTLTIQRTEQRDSAMYRCASSRAGTRDGDTQYFGPGTRLLVL.

This clonotype was seen ten or more times. The rearrangement uses TRBV6-5 and TRBJ1-1, with a weak D call TRBD1 (5 bases). V was shortened by 4 bases and J by 4 bases, with 10 bases between the two germline ends. The CDR3 extends over 13 amino acids. Germline V gene lookup returns CDR1 MNHEY and CDR2 SVGAGI. The CDR3, as DNA: TGTGCCAGCAGTTGGGGGTCTGGCACTGAAGCTTTCTTT. As protein: CASSWGSGTEAFF.

There are many counts of this clonotype. The chain combines TRBV5-4 with TRBJ2-7; 8 nucleotides line up with TRBD2. Germline values: CDR1 SGHNT, CDR2 YYREEE (reference sequence). V trimming: 3 bases; J trimming: 3 bases; junction bases outside the gene matches: 8. This CDR3 spans 15 amino acids. CDR3 DNA: TGTGCCAGCAGCTCCCAAGCGGGAGCGGTCTACGAGCAGTACTTC. It is translated as CASSSQAGAVYEQYF.

In regard to this clonotype: Sequence at one end of the junction differs from germline and may be a read error. V gene TRBV6-2 or TRBV6-3 combines with J gene TRBJ1-6, with D possibly being TRBD1 (6 bases). Germline-derived CDR1 and CDR2 are MNHEY and SVGEGT. This CDR3 is 12 amino acids long. CDR3 residues: CASSSGQSPLRF. The CDR3 coding sequence is TGTGCCAGCAGTTCAGGACAGTCACCCCTCCGATTT.

Of note for this clonotype: This sequence is one base from a far larger clone and is likely a read error. The chain joins TRBV6-2 or TRBV6-3 to TRBJ1-1, with D maybe TRBD1 (5 bases). Trimming shortened V by 6 bases and J by 1 base, and 12 bases separated the two germline ends. CDR1 and CDR2 from the germline V gene are MNHEY and SVGEGT. CDR3 length equals 14 residues. In nucleotides, the CDR3 is TGTGCCAGCAGCCGGGGACGGGGGAACACTGAAGCTTTCTTT. Its translation is CASSRGRGNTEAFF.

This clonotype was seen many times. This sequence joins TRBV20-1 and TRBJ2-5; 8 bases line up with TRBD1. CDR1 DFQATT and CDR2 SNEGSKA come from the germline V gene (reference sequence). The CDR3 has 16 amino acids. J gave up 4 bases and V 3 bases, and 13 bases lay outside the gene matches. CDR3 coding DNA: TGCAGTGCTAGCGGGCCGCACAGGGGGTTACCAGAGACCCAGTACTTC. Its translation: CSASGPHRGLPETQYF.

This clonotype was seen ten or more times. The chain combines TRBV7-2 with TRBJ2-1; TRBD1 agrees at 9 bases. V lost 3 bases and J lost 6; bases outside the gene matches: 9. The CDR3 length is 16 residues. The V gene's germline CDR1 is SGHTA and CDR2 FQGNSA. In DNA form, the CDR3 reads TGTGCCAGCAGCTTCTCCGCCGGGACAGGGTTCAATGAGCAGTTCTTC. As protein: CASSFSAGTGFNEQFF.

This clonotype was seen many times. This chain joins TRBV10-3 and TRBJ1-4, with D unclear. CDR1 and CDR2 (germline): ENHRY, SYGVKD. Trimming cost V 6 bases and J 7 bases, with 12 bases left between them. This CDR3 spans 13 amino acids. CDR3 sequence reads: CAIRGGFGEKLFF. The DNA of the CDR3 is TGTGCCATCAGGGGAGGGTTTGGTGAAAAACTGTTTTTT.

This clonotype was counted at least ten times. J is TRBJ2-2 and V is TRBV6-2 or TRBV6-3; D might be TRBD2 (6 bases). Trimming took off 5 bases at V and 4 bases at J, with 11 bases between the two ends. CDR3 length equals 14 residues. In germline, CDR1 is MNHEY, CDR2 SVGEGT. The CDR3 DNA is TGTGCCAGCAGTCTGGGACTGGCCACCGGGGAGCTGTTTTTT. Its protein product is CASSLGLATGELFF.

This clonotype was detected only a few times. This may come from a read error, since a much larger clone is one base off. The V call is TRBV11-2, the J call TRBJ2-5; a possible D gene is TRBD2 (6 bases). Germline values: CDR1 SGHAT, CDR2 FQNNGV. The CDR3 contains 16 residues. The CDR3: CVSRSLSRGNKETQYF. The CDR3 DNA is TGTGTCAGCAGGAGTCTTTCACGGGGGAATAAGGAGACCCAGTACTTC. Complete variable domain (other parts from reference TRBV11-2 and TRBJ2-5): EAGVAQSPRYKIIEKRQSVAFWCNPISGHATLYWYQQILGQGPKLLIQFQNNGVVDDSQLPKDRFSAERLKGVDSTLKIQPAKLEDSAVYLCVSRSLSRGNKETQYFGPGTRLLVL.

This clonotype is classed as medium-sized (0.01 to 0.1%). The V and J genes are TRBV20-1 and TRBJ2-3; 9 bases match TRBD2. The CDR3 runs 16 residues. Germline V gene lookup returns CDR1 DFQATT and CDR2 SNEGSKA (reference sequence). Losses at the gene ends were 0 bases for V and 4 bases for J; bases not matched to a gene: 8. In DNA form, the CDR3 reads TGCAGTGCTAGAGATCTAGCGGGGTGGGGTCCAGATACGCAGTATTTT. This sequence encodes CSARDLAGWGPDTQYF.

There are many counts of this clonotype. V gene TRBV9 combines with J gene TRBJ2-3, with 7 bases lining up with TRBD2. In germline, CDR1 is SGDLS, CDR2 YYNGEE. CDR3 length equals 13 residues. The V segment lost 5 bases and the J segment 3 bases; nucleotides outside the gene matches: 3. The CDR3 DNA follows: TGTGCCAGCAGTACTAGCGTAACAGATACGCAGTATTTT. Translated, it gives CASSTSVTDTQYF.

This clonotype was counted ten times or more. This sequence joins TRBV5-6 and TRBJ2-1, with TRBD1 as a possible D gene (7 bases). Germline V gene lookup returns CDR1 SGHDT and CDR2 YYEEEE. Trimming removed 0 bases from V and 8 bases from J, with 21 bases in between. The CDR3 totals 17 residues. The CDR3 nucleotides read TGTGCCAGCAGCTTGGGAAAAAGGGCCAGGGGGGTTCATGAGCAGTTCTTC. Translation gives CASSLGKRARGVHEQFF.

At least ten counts were recorded for this clonotype. J is TRBJ1-1 and V is TRBV30, with 9 nucleotides matching TRBD1. There are 12 residues in the CDR3. The germline CDR1 and CDR2 sequences are GTSNPN and SVGIG (reference sequence). Unmatched junction bases numbered 2, after V lost 6 bases and J lost 3 bases. The CDR3 protein is CACRDRDTEAFF. The CDR3 DNA sequence: TGTGCCTGCCGGGACAGGGACACTGAAGCTTTCTTT. Looking up the rest from reference TRBV30 and TRBJ1-1 gives the full variable domain: SQTIHQWPATLVQPVGSPLSLECTVEGTSNPNLYWYRQAAGRGLQLLFYSVGIGQISSEVPQNLSASRPQDRQFILSSKKLLLSDSGFYLCACRDRDTEAFFGQGTRLTVV.

In this sample, this clonotype turned up many times. The gene calls are TRBV28 and TRBJ1-2, with TRBD1 identical over 9 bases. J lost 7 bases, V lost 2 bases, and 8 bases had no gene match. Germline V gene lookup returns CDR1 MDHEN and CDR2 SYDVKM. The CDR3 is 15 amino acids. The CDR3 sequence is CASSLAGTGLSGYTF. CDR3 DNA sequence: TGTGCCAGCAGTTTAGCTGGGACAGGGTTGAGTGGCTACACCTTC.

This clonotype was seen repeatedly, ten times or more. The V gene is TRBV7-9, the J gene TRBJ1-2, with TRBD1 identical over 9 bases. V lost 5 bases to trimming and J lost 4 bases; unmatched junction nucleotides: 5. CDR1 SEHNR and CDR2 FQNEAQ come from the germline V gene (reference sequence). The CDR3 extends over 14 amino acids. The CDR3 bases are TGTGCCAGCAGCGGCCGGGACAGGGCCTATGGCTACACCTTC. It encodes CASSGRDRAYGYTF.

This clonotype was counted ten times or more. This chain joins TRBV12-3 or TRBV12-4 and TRBJ1-1; D is possibly TRBD1 (5 bases). V dropped 2 bases and J dropped 5 bases, with 18 bases sitting between them. CDR3 length: 16 amino acids. The CDR3 DNA reads TGTGCCAGCAGTTTAAAATTTCCGGCGGGGGTGACTGAAGCTTTCTTT. Residues: CASSLKFPAGVTEAFF.

V usage is TRBV20-1 and J usage is TRBJ2-1; D gene uncertain. The CDR3 extends over 15 amino acids. Between the trimmed V and J ends, which lost 4 bases and 4 bases, there was a span of 17 bases. Germline CDR1 and CDR2: DFQATT and SNEGSKA (reference sequence). CDR3 residues: CSATNLRNTYNEQFF. The CDR3 nucleotides read TGCAGTGCTACGAACTTAAGAAATACATACAATGAGCAGTTCTTC.